Reported below is one T cell receptor (beta chain). The antigen is unknown. This specimen belongs to a study of type 1 and type 2 diabetes patients. About the research overall: The cohort mixed type 1 diabetes, type 2 diabetes and nondiabetic donors. CD4+ or CD8+ T cells were positively selected from PBMCs with microbeads.

The CDR3 runs 12 residues. Deletions cut 3 bases from V and 4 bases from J, with 6 bases between. Overall study results and limits: V and J gene usage correlated at about 0.97 between type 2 diabetes and control samples. A median of one highly-expanded CD4+ clone, covering 3.9% of reads, occurred in type 2 diabetes.

Genomic DNA was the PCR template. The TCR beta CDR3 region was amplified using 30 forward and 13 reverse primers. TCRdb called the multiplex PCR reads again in MiXCR, with one record for every CDR3 protein. Here the sample spans fewer than 350,000 distinct CDR3 sequences, roughly 44% being singletons. The J gene is TRBJ1-1, the V gene TRBV12-3 or TRBV12-4, with unresolved D. The TCR sequence derives from a man between 18 and 29 years old with type 2 diabetes. Material: peripheral blood mononuclear cells (PBMCs). The CDR3 coding sequence is TGTGCCAGCAGTTTTTTCTTCACTGAAGCTTTCTTT. It specifies CASSFFFTEAFF.